The 15 T cell receptor beta chains in this list originate from one sample, sequenced in a study of blood T cells in healthy people across ages. For the second PCR, which ran for roughly 6 to 12 cycles, a sample-barcoded 5' primer and a J-beta primer mix were used. TCRdb analysed the 5' RACE reads with MiXCR anew, one entry per CDR3 protein. The sample includes fewer than 2 million distinct CDR3 sequences, about two fifths of them seen just once. The sample taken for sequencing was blood. The receptor set was obtained from a human donor in good health.

The chain uses TRBV15 and TRBJ1-1; possible D gene TRBD1, 5 bases. The CDR3 is made up of 13 amino acids. Germline CDR1 and CDR2: LNHNV and YYDKDF (reference sequence). Trimming pared 3 bases from V and 5 bases from J, leaving 10 bases between. Here the CDR3 DNA reads TGTGCCACCAGCAGGGGACCTCAAACTGAAGCTTTCTTT. Encoded protein: CATSRGPQTEAFF.

The chain uses TRBV4-2 and TRBJ1-5, with D possibly being TRBD1 (6 bases). This CDR3 is built from 15 residues. V lost 8 bases to trimming and J lost 5 bases, with 19 bases between them. CDR1 is LGHNA, CDR2 YNFKEQ, per germline. In nucleotides, the CDR3 is TGTGCCAGCCAACCCTACAGGGTAGCCGATCAGCCCCAGCATTTT. Translating it yields CASQPYRVADQPQHF.

The chain employs TRBV2 and TRBJ1-4, with no clear D. Trimming took 6 bases from V and 6 from J, leaving 17 bases between them. This CDR3 has 15 residues. Germline-derived CDR1 and CDR2 are SNHLY and FYNNEI. The CDR3 here is CASSGVVGGDEKLFF. In DNA form, the CDR3 reads TGTGCCAGCAGCGGTGTGGTAGGAGGAGATGAAAAACTGTTTTTT. The full variable domain, rest sourced from reference TRBV2 and TRBJ1-4, is EPEVTQTPSHQVTQMGQEVILRCVPISNHLYFYWYRQILGQKVEFLVSFYNNEISEKSEIFDDQFSVERPDGSNFTLKIRSTKLEDSAMYFCASSGVVGGDEKLFFGSGTQLSVL.

This clonotype was seen a handful of times. CDR3 sequence: CSGWLDGYTF. The DNA of the CDR3 is TGCAGCGGTTGGTTGGACGGCTACACCTTC. This chain links TRBV29-1 with TRBJ1-2; no clear D gene. The CDR3 sequence is 10 residues long. V lost 7 bases and J lost 8, with 11 bases in between. Germline V CDR1 and CDR2: SQVTM, ANQGSEA.

This chain joins TRBV7-9 and TRBJ1-1, with 8 bases lining up with TRBD1. V dropped 7 bases and J dropped 2; count of bases not matched to a gene: 9. The germline gives CDR1 SEHNR, CDR2 FQNEAQ (reference sequence). The CDR3 contains 15 residues. The CDR3 bases are TGTGCCAGCATCCCAGGCGGGACAGGTAACACTGAAGCTTTCTTT. Translating gives CASIPGGTGNTEAFF.

This clonotype was detected a few times. This chain joins TRBV7-2 and TRBJ2-1, with D unresolved. The CDR3 loop spans 15 amino acids. V gave up 8 bases and J gave up 3 bases, with 17 bases separating them. Per the germline V gene, CDR1 is SGHTA and CDR2 is FQGNSA. CDR3 in DNA: TGTGCCAGCGTCGTTATCGTGGGGTACTACAATGAGCAGTTCTTC. Translated: CASVVIVGYYNEQFF.

The chain joins TRBV4-3 to TRBJ1-6; no clear D. Trimming stripped 0 bases from V and 9 bases from J, with 15 bases between. The CDR3 sequence is 16 residues long. CDR1 LGHNA and CDR2 YSLEER come from the germline V gene. In DNA, the CDR3 is TGCGCCAGCAGCCAAGATAGAAACGCTTTAGGTTCACCCCTCCACTTT. It codes for CASSQDRNALGSPLHF.

V is TRBV5-1 and J is TRBJ2-5; TRBD1 matches at 7 bases. This CDR3 region has 14 residues. The junction had 8 bases not matched to a gene; V was cut back by 7 bases and J by 2 bases. Germline V gives CDR1 SGHRS, CDR2 YFSETQ. CDR3 residues: CASFTGAGQETQYF. The CDR3 nucleotides read TGCGCCAGCTTTACAGGGGCAGGGCAAGAGACCCAGTACTTC.

This chain joins TRBV6-2 or TRBV6-3 and TRBJ1-1; weak D call: TRBD1 (6 bases). Trimming shortened V by 6 bases and J by 3 bases, and 14 bases separated the two germline ends. In germline, CDR1 is MNHEY, CDR2 SVGEGT. CDR3 length: 14 residues. The CDR3 region is CASRETGRDTEAFF. The CDR3 DNA reads as TGTGCCAGCAGGGAAACAGGGAGGGACACTGAAGCTTTCTTT.

This chain joins TRBV6-1 and TRBJ2-2; TRBD1 is a possible D gene (5 bases). The CDR3 has 12 residues. Trimming removed 5 bases from V and 12 bases from J, with 13 bases in between. Germline CDR1 MNHNS, CDR2 SASEGT. The DNA for the CDR3 is TGTGCCAGCAGTCAAAAGGCAGGGAAGCTGTTTTTT. Encoded protein: CASSQKAGKLFF.

A few counts support this clonotype. The chain is built from TRBV27 and TRBJ1-2; tentatively, D is TRBD1 (5 bases). The CDR3 is made up of 14 amino acids. Deletions cut 6 bases from V and 5 bases from J, with 16 bases between. CDR1 is MNHEY, CDR2 SMNVEV, per germline (reference sequence). The CDR3 sequence: CASSKFPGPYGYTF. The CDR3 region has the DNA TGTGCCAGCAGCAAGTTCCCGGGGCCGTATGGCTACACCTTC.

The rearrangement uses TRBV3-1 and TRBJ2-4, with D perhaps TRBD2 (5 bases). The CDR3 loop spans 15 amino acids. Germline loops: CDR1 LGHDT, CDR2 YNNKEL (reference sequence). Trimming removed 4 bases from V and 6 bases from J, with 16 bases in between. CDR3 DNA sequence: TGTGCCAGCAGCCGAGGGTCGGGTTGGGGAAACATTCAGTACTTC. Its protein is CASSRGSGWGNIQYF. Combining the CDR3 with reference TRBV3-1 and TRBJ2-4 gives the whole variable domain DTAVSQTPKYLVTQMGNDKSIKCEQNLGHDTMYWYKQDSKKFLKIMFSYNNKELIINETVPNRFSPKSPDKAHLNLHINSLELGDSAVYFCASSRGSGWGNIQYFGAGTRLSVL.

CDR3 protein: CSGAGTSGGNTGELFF. CDR3 sequence (DNA): TGCAGCGGAGCCGGGACTAGCGGGGGGAACACCGGGGAGCTGTTTTTT. V usage is TRBV29-1 and J usage is TRBJ2-2, with 14 bases identical to TRBD2. This CDR3 has 16 amino acids. With V trimmed by 7 bases and J by 1 base, 5 bases remained unmatched. Germline CDR1 reads SQVTM; CDR2 reads ANQGSEA.

There are a few counts of this clonotype. The chain combines TRBV20-1 with TRBJ2-5, with D uncertain. This CDR3 is built from 12 residues. CDR1 is DFQATT and CDR2 is SNEGSKA in the germline V gene (reference sequence). Deletions cut 6 bases from V and 2 bases from J, with 10 bases between. The CDR3 loop reads CSAYGVQETQYF. The DNA for the CDR3 is TGCAGTGCGTATGGAGTACAAGAGACCCAGTACTTC.

This clonotype was found many times. CDR3 protein: CASSSSLGTQYF. The CDR3 DNA follows: TGTGCCAGCAGCTCGTCTCTTGGCACGCAGTATTTT. V and J are TRBV7-2 and TRBJ2-3; D not resolved. CDR1 is SGHTA, CDR2 FQGNSA, per germline. The CDR3 contains 12 residues. V shed 4 bases and J shed 9 bases, with 11 bases lying between them.